These 22 T cell receptor beta chains were sequenced from one sample in a study of blood T cell repertoires in COVID-19. Sequencing used immunoSEQ multiplex PCR; TCRdb keeps in-frame clones, though not all of them. The repertoire holds about 220,000 clones, with around 86% as singletons. Source material: peripheral blood. These receptors originate from a human donor in a cohort sampled during active COVID-19.

This clone was picked up one time. The V gene is TRBV7-8, the J gene TRBJ2-5, with 10 bases aligning to TRBD2. CDR1 and CDR2 from the germline V gene are SGHVS and FQNEAQ. There are 16 residues in the CDR3. The ends lost 5 bases at V and 5 bases at J; junction bases unmatched: 11. The CDR3 spells CASSLRMLAGEETQYF. CDR3 sequence (DNA): TGTGCCAGCAGCCTCCGGATGCTAGCGGGAGAGGAGACCCAGTACTTC.

This clone showed up just a few times. The chain carries TRBV7-9 and TRBJ2-1; 7 bases are shared with TRBD2. V gave up 1 base and J gave up 6 bases; unmatched junction bases: 6. The germline V gene encodes CDR1 SEHNR and CDR2 FQNEAQ (reference sequence). This CDR3 is 15 amino acids long. CDR3 sequence: CASSLVLAVSNEQFF. The CDR3 DNA is TGTGCCAGCAGCTTAGTGCTAGCGGTGAGCAATGAGCAGTTCTTC.

The chain carries TRBV11-2 and TRBJ2-2, with D possibly TRBD1 on 6 matching bases. CDR3 length equals 17 residues. Trimming stripped 1 base from V and 4 bases from J, with 16 bases between. Germline V lookup: CDR1 SGHAT, CDR2 FQNNGV. The CDR3 sequence is CASSLVPGTPGTGELFF. In nucleotides, the CDR3 is TGTGCCAGCAGCTTAGTCCCGGGGACACCGGGCACCGGGGAGCTGTTTTTT.

The chain links TRBV12-5 to TRBJ2-7, with a tentative D call TRBD1 (6 bases). Trimming shortened V by 8 bases and J by 6 bases, and 14 bases separated the two germline ends. Germline assignment: CDR1 LGHNT and CDR2 FRNRAP. This CDR3 has 12 residues. CDR3 sequence (DNA): TGTGCTAGTAGGGGGTTCGCGGGCGAGCAGTACTTC. Its protein is CASRGFAGEQYF.

V usage is TRBV2 and J usage is TRBJ2-2, with 9 nucleotides matching TRBD1. Germline V gene sequence: CDR1 SNHLY, CDR2 FYNNEI. The CDR3 length is 15 residues. J lost 5 bases, V lost 7 bases, and 8 bases had no gene match. This chain's CDR3 is CASNLDRGKTGELFF. Written as DNA, the CDR3 is TGTGCCAGCAATCTAGACAGGGGGAAGACCGGGGAGCTGTTTTTT.

In this sample, this clone turned up many times. The J gene is TRBJ2-4, the V gene TRBV27, with 10 bases aligning to TRBD1. Germline V CDR1 and CDR2: MNHEY, SMNVEV (reference sequence). This CDR3 contains 14 residues. After removal of 5 bases from V and 2 bases from J, the junction contained 0 bases not matched to a gene. The CDR3 here is CASSDRGPKNIQYF. The CDR3 region has the DNA TGTGCCAGCAGTGACAGGGGGCCCAAAAACATTCAGTACTTC.

In its sample, this clone was seen a few times. J is TRBJ1-5 and V is TRBV15; D is perhaps TRBD1 (6 bases). The CDR3 has 15 amino acids. Trimming cost V 5 bases and J 5 bases, with 16 bases left between them. Per the germline V gene, CDR1 is LNHNV and CDR2 is YYDKDF (reference sequence). The CDR3 DNA sequence: TGTGCCACCAGCCCCGACGCAGGGGAATATCAGCCCCAGCATTTT. Its protein is CATSPDAGEYQPQHF.

The chain combines TRBV5-1 with TRBJ1-2; D possibly corresponds to TRBD1 (6 bases). The CDR3 has 14 amino acids. Germline V lookup: CDR1 SGHRS, CDR2 YFSETQ. V lost 4 bases to trimming and J lost 6 bases, with 16 bases between them. CDR3 loop: CASSPLAGGDGYTF. The CDR3 coding sequence is TGCGCCAGCAGCCCCCTGGCGGGGGGCGATGGCTACACCTTC.

This chain joins TRBV19 and TRBJ1-3, with 8 bases that match TRBD1. This CDR3 has 15 residues. The V gene end was trimmed by 9 bases and the J gene end by 0 bases; junction bases not matched to a gene: 7. CDR1 is LNHDA and CDR2 is SQIVND in the germline V gene (reference sequence). The CDR3 DNA sequence: TGTGCCAGCCGGACAGGGTGGAACTCTGGAAACACCATATATTTT. Residues: CASRTGWNSGNTIYF.

The genes are TRBV6-2 or TRBV6-3 and TRBJ1-1; TRBD1 matches 12 bases. The V and J ends lost 0 bases and 6 bases, in that order; junction bases with no gene match: 5. Per germline, CDR1 MNHEY and CDR2 SVGEGT. CDR3 length equals 16 residues. The CDR3 here is CASSYSSGTGGPEAFF. The CDR3 region has the DNA TGTGCCAGCAGTTACTCGAGCGGGACAGGGGGCCCTGAAGCTTTCTTT.

In this sample, this clone turned up a few times. The V and J genes are TRBV6-6 and TRBJ1-3; a possible D gene is TRBD1 (5 bases). The CDR3 length is 15 residues. V shed 3 bases and J shed 3 bases, with 12 bases lying between them. Germline V gene data show CDR1 as MNHNY and CDR2 as SVGAGI (reference sequence). CDR3 nucleotide sequence: TGTGCCAGCAGTTATGCAGGGTTGGATGGAAACACCATATATTTT. Translated, it gives CASSYAGLDGNTIYF.

Here the CDR3 DNA reads TGTGCCAGCAGTTACTCTATAGGACAGCAATCCTACGAGCAGTACTTC. Its protein product is CASSYSIGQQSYEQYF. V usage is TRBV6-5 and J usage is TRBJ2-7; maybe TRBD1 (6 bases). V was clipped by 0 bases and J by 1 base, with 13 bases between them. The CDR3 is 16 amino acids. Germline CDR1 and CDR2: MNHEY and SVGAGI.

The chain employs TRBV3-1 (or the pseudogene TRBV3-2) and TRBJ2-2; D remains ambiguous. Trimming cost V 5 bases and J 1 base, with 11 bases left between them. Germline CDR1 LGHDT, CDR2 YNNKEL (reference sequence). The CDR3 is 15 residues long. CDR3: CASSGRAKNTGELFF. As DNA, the CDR3 is TGTGCCAGCAGCGGAAGAGCGAAGAACACCGGGGAGCTGTTTTTT.

In this sample, this clone turned up once. The chain uses TRBV19 and TRBJ2-1; possible D gene TRBD2, 6 bases. There are 18 residues in the CDR3. The germline V gene has CDR1 LNHDA and CDR2 SQIVND (reference sequence). V was pared by 6 bases and J by 0 bases, with 21 bases between. The CDR3 is CASSSRTTEGSSYNEQFF. CDR3 bases: TGTGCCAGTAGCAGCCGGACTACGGAGGGGAGCTCCTACAATGAGCAGTTCTTC.

The J gene is TRBJ1-3, the V gene TRBV28; possible D gene TRBD1, 6 bases. The germline V gene encodes CDR1 MDHEN and CDR2 SYDVKM. This CDR3 comprises 14 residues. Trimming removed 6 bases from V and 4 bases from J, with 13 bases in between. The CDR3 nucleotides are TGTGCCAGCAGCTACAGGGTGTTCGGAAACACCATATATTTT. Its translation: CASSYRVFGNTIYF.

The CDR3 is CASSQPDSSSYEQYF. As DNA, the CDR3 is TGCGCCAGCAGTCAACCGGACAGTAGCTCCTACGAGCAGTACTTC. V and J are TRBV23-1 and TRBJ2-7; perhaps TRBD1 as D (6 bases). TRBV23-1 is designated an ORF whose function remains uncertain. The length of the CDR3 is 15 residues. V was shortened by 2 bases and J by 0 bases, with 11 bases between the two germline ends.

The V call is TRBV10-3, the J call TRBJ1-1; 12 nucleotides align to TRBD1. V dropped 3 bases and J dropped 4; count of bases not matched to a gene: 6. The length of the CDR3 is 16 residues. The germline V gene has CDR1 ENHRY and CDR2 SYGVKD. The chain's CDR3 is CAISDPGQGAVTEAFF. The CDR3 nucleotides are TGTGCCATCAGTGACCCGGGACAGGGGGCAGTCACTGAAGCTTTCTTT.

The sample holds a few counts of this clone. Other DNA sequences in the sample encode the same CDR3. This chain connects TRBV15 to TRBJ1-3, with D unclear. The CDR3 is 13 residues long. CDR1 and CDR2 from the germline V gene are LNHNV and YYDKDF (reference sequence). Trimming cost V 1 base and J 5 bases, with 6 bases left between them. The CDR3 loop is CATSRAGRNTIYF. The DNA of the CDR3 is TGTGCCACCAGCAGAGCCGGTAGAAACACCATATATTTT.

This clone was counted once. Here the CDR3 reads CASSAPGLAGDHEQYF. As DNA, the CDR3 is TGTGCCAGCAGCGCCCCGGGACTAGCGGGAGACCACGAGCAGTACTTC. The rearrangement links TRBV7-2 to TRBJ2-7; 14 positions match TRBD2. Germline CDR1 reads SGHTA; CDR2 reads FQGNSA. V shed 5 bases, J shed 5 bases, and the junction held 8 bases outside the gene matches. The CDR3 has 16 amino acids.

V is TRBV5-1 and J is TRBJ1-2, with 12 bases matching TRBD1. The V and J ends lost 1 base and 8 bases, in that order; junction bases with no gene match: 15. This CDR3 contains 18 residues. Germline values: CDR1 SGHRS, CDR2 YFSETQ. As DNA, the CDR3 is TGCGCCAGCAGCTTGACCGGCGGGGACAGGGGGCAGGTTACCGGCTACACCTTC. As protein: CASSLTGGDRGQVTGYTF.

V and J are TRBV9 and TRBJ2-2, with TRBD1 as a possible D gene (5 bases). Germline V gene lookup returns CDR1 SGDLS and CDR2 YYNGEE. The ends were cut back, 0 bases at V and 5 bases at J, with 5 bases in the middle. The length of the CDR3 is 13 residues. The CDR3 DNA reads as TGTGCCAGCAGCGTAGAGGGGACCGGGGAGCTGTTTTTT. Translated: CASSVEGTGELFF.

V usage is TRBV6-1 and J usage is TRBJ1-2; D is undetermined. Germline V lookup: CDR1 MNHNS, CDR2 SASEGT. V dropped 3 bases and J dropped 4 bases, with 12 bases sitting between them. This CDR3 comprises 14 residues. CDR3 amino acids: CASSEVAVSYGYTF. In nucleotides, the CDR3 is TGTGCCAGCAGTGAGGTAGCAGTCTCCTATGGCTACACCTTC.